This TCR beta chain was captured by sequencing in a study of Tregs in tolerant kidney transplant recipients. The CDR3 spans 15 residues. Trimming removed 3 bases from V and 2 bases from J; junction bases left unmatched: 3. Germline CDR1 is MGHRA and CDR2 is YSYEKL. Recipients received nonmyeloablative bone marrow transplants from related graft donors, with transient mixed chimerism. The repertoire was sequenced with immunoSEQ multiplex PCR; TCRdb's copy has only in-frame clones and lacks some. The sample shows about 50,000 clones, over 85% of them seen only once. This TCR derives from a human patient who received a combined kidney and bone marrow transplant. Some T cells may be transferred from the graft donor. The chain couples TRBV4-1 to TRBJ2-5; 10 nucleotides align to TRBD2. The material was CD8+ T cells from blood (PBMCs), obtained 12 months after the transplant. The CDR3 loop is CASSHPSGGQETQYF. Written as DNA, the CDR3 is TGCGCCAGCAGCCATCCTAGCGGGGGACAAGAGACCCAGTACTTC.